The next 5 T cell receptor beta chains were all read from a single sample in a study of regulatory T cells in long-lasting Graves disease. Arm-PCR of CDR3 regions with iRepertoire HTBI primers generated TCR beta libraries. A single record per CDR3 protein comes from TCRdb applying MiXCR to the multiplex PCR reads. The sample contains around 500,000 distinct CDR3 sequences, around 12% of which appear only once. The time point is: newly diagnosed GD, antithyroid drugs for less than 3 months. Isolated PBMC RNA provided the starting material for the TCR library. These data are also associated with another study on T cells in Graves' hyperthyroidism and ophthalmopathy.

The material sequenced was peripheral blood mononuclear cells (PBMCs), taken at new diagnosis, from a patient treated with antithyroid drugs. The receptors were sampled from a woman aged 30 to 39 with Graves disease.

This clonotype was seen repeatedly, ten times or more. The chain links TRBV27 to TRBJ1-5; D remains ambiguous. CDR3 length: 15 residues. The germline V gene encodes CDR1 MNHEY and CDR2 SMNVEV (reference sequence). With 4 bases removed from V and 5 bases from J, the gap between germline ends came to 15 bases. CDR3 residues: CASSSYPGGHQPQHF. For the CDR3, the DNA is TGTGCCAGCAGTTCTTACCCAGGAGGGCATCAGCCCCAGCATTTT.

This clonotype has ten or more counts. The V gene is TRBV7-3, the J gene TRBJ1-5, with D unresolved. The CDR3 extends over 13 amino acids. V was trimmed by 3 bases and J by 7 bases, leaving 10 bases between them. CDR1 is SGHTA, CDR2 FQGTGA, per germline. The CDR3 bases are TGTGCCAGCAGCTTGGGTCATGGCCAGCCCCAGCATTTT. Translation gives CASSLGHGQPQHF.

To note about this clonotype: A much more abundant neighbour one base away suggests this may be a read error. V usage is TRBV5-8 and J usage is TRBJ2-7, with D perhaps TRBD1 or TRBD2 (5 bases each). The ends were cut back, 3 bases at V and 1 base at J, with 11 bases in the middle. CDR1 is SGHTS, CDR2 YDEGEE, per germline. The CDR3 has 14 amino acids. The CDR3 nucleotides read TGTGCCAGCAGCTCCATGGGACGGTCCTACGAGCAGTACTTC. Amino acids: CASSSMGRSYEQYF.

The table lists this clonotype with a few counts. Here the CDR3 reads CSASRGTEYEQYF. The CDR3 DNA sequence: TGCAGTGCTAGTAGGGGTACCGAATACGAGCAGTACTTC. The genes are TRBV20-1 and TRBJ2-7, with a weak D call TRBD1 (5 bases). Germline CDR1 reads DFQATT; CDR2 reads SNEGSKA (reference sequence). The CDR3 totals 13 residues. V was trimmed by 3 bases and J by 4 bases, leaving 13 bases between them.

Many counts were recorded for this clonotype. The V gene is TRBV28, the J gene TRBJ2-5, with 8 bases identical to TRBD2. The CDR3 has 16 amino acids. CDR1 MDHEN and CDR2 SYDVKM come from the germline V gene. The junction had 7 bases not matched to a gene; V was cut back by 3 bases and J by 1 base. The chain's CDR3 is CASSFPHAGGQETQYF. The CDR3 nucleotides read TGTGCCAGCAGTTTCCCCCATGCGGGAGGCCAAGAGACCCAGTACTTC. Full variable domain (outside the CDR3, taken from reference TRBV28 and TRBJ2-5): DVKVTQSSRYLVKRTGEKVFLECVQDMDHENMFWYRQDPGLGLRLIYFSYDVKMKEKGDIPEGYSVSREKKERFSLILESASTNQTSMYLCASSFPHAGGQETQYFGPGTRLLVL.